This T cell receptor (beta chain) derives from a study of T-cell memory formation after mild COVID-19. TCRdb re-analysed the 5' RACE reads in MiXCR, keeping a single row per CDR3 protein. The table records about 250,000 distinct CDR3 sequences, 15% of them present only once. The specimen was PBMCs or a T cell subset sorted from them (not recorded which). The receptor was isolated from an adult woman who had mild COVID-19 (a few samples of this study predate the infection). Cell type and time point are not known.

In nucleotides, the CDR3 is TGTGCCAGCAGCCGCCCGAAGGGGGTGGGAGAGCAGTACTTC. The encoded protein is CASSRPKGVGEQYF. The chain employs TRBV7-9 and TRBJ2-7; tentative D call: TRBD1 (6 bases). Germline V gives CDR1 SEHNR, CDR2 FQNEAQ (reference sequence). The CDR3 runs 14 residues. The V and J ends lost 5 bases and 7 bases respectively, with 18 bases between them.